This T cell receptor (beta chain) is drawn from a study of blood T cell repertoires in COVID-19. Background on the study: Researchers got acute and convalescent COVID-19 samples from the United States, Italy and Spain. The analysed material was cDNA or gDNA that came from T cells, B-cell-depleted T cells, or PBMCs.

In the original workflow: Nucleated cell counts were estimated from reference gene primer amplification. The assay was immunoSEQ multiplex PCR, and TCRdb's table has in-frame clones only and misses some. V and J calls and clone size are as listed in that table; D and trimming were resolved from the DNA. The sample holds over 70,000 clones, approximately 89% seen once. The germline gives CDR1 SGHVS, CDR2 FQNEAQ. This CDR3 comprises 17 residues. V was clipped by 5 bases and J by 4 bases; unmatched bases: 6. The sequencing input was peripheral blood. The source of this sequence is a man aged 80 or over with acute or convalescent COVID-19. The gene calls are TRBV7-8 and TRBJ2-1; TRBD2 agrees at 15 bases. CDR3 DNA sequence: TGTGCCAGCAGCACCCGGACTAGCGGGGGGGGATACAATGAGCAGTTCTTC. Its protein is CASSTRTSGGGYNEQFF. Supplemented by reference TRBV7-8 and TRBJ2-1, the full variable domain reads GAGVSQSPRYKVAKRGQDVALRCDPISGHVSLFWYQQALGQGPEFLTYFQNEAQLDKSGLPSDRFFAERPEGSVSTLKIQRTQQEDSAVYLCASSTRTSGGGYNEQFFGPGTRLTVL.